These 18 T cell receptor beta chains were sequenced from one sample in a study of T cell clonotyping in hematopoietic cell transplantation. Clones were sequenced by immunoSEQ multiplex PCR, and TCRdb holds only the in-frame ones, with some missing. The sample consists of tens of thousands of clones, about nine tenths of them appearing once. Stated time point: recipient sample about 28 days before transplant, after cytoreduction. The sample here was peripheral blood mononuclear cells, taken before stem cell transplant. All receptors derive from a man aged 55 to 69 with biphenotypic leukemia. Some clones in this sample may be carry-over from other donors' samples.

This sequence joins TRBV19 and TRBJ2-6, with D maybe TRBD1 (6 bases). CDR1 and CDR2 (germline): LNHDA, SQIVND (reference sequence). The V and J ends lost 4 bases and 0 bases respectively, with 13 bases between them. The CDR3 runs 17 residues. CDR3 coding DNA: TGTGCCAGTAGTAGCGCAGGGGATATCTCTGGGGCCAACGTCCTGACTTTC. It yields the protein CASSSAGDISGANVLTF.

This clone was recorded a few times. This chain joins TRBV10-3 and TRBJ1-2; TRBD1 matches 7 bases. Losses at the gene ends were 3 bases for V and 2 bases for J; bases not matched to a gene: 3. In germline, CDR1 is ENHRY, CDR2 SYGVKD. The CDR3 is made up of 14 amino acids. The CDR3 spells CAISDPTGNYGYTF. CDR3 nucleotides: TGTGCCATCAGTGACCCGACAGGGAACTATGGCTACACCTTC.

The chain uses TRBV13 and TRBJ2-7, with TRBD2 identical over 9 bases. Unmatched junction bases numbered 14, after V lost 8 bases and J lost 6 bases. This CDR3 comprises 15 residues. Looked up from germline, CDR1 is PRHDT and CDR2 is FYEKMQ (reference sequence). Here the CDR3 DNA reads TGTGCCAGCTCCCGCCGGGGACTAGCCCCCAGCGAGCAGTACTTC. It encodes CASSRRGLAPSEQYF.

This chain connects TRBV10-3 to TRBJ1-1; the D gene is possibly TRBD1 (5 bases). Trimming stripped 0 bases from V and 4 bases from J, with 9 bases between. The germline gives CDR1 ENHRY, CDR2 SYGVKD. The CDR3 is 14 amino acids. As DNA, the CDR3 is TGTGCCATCAGTGAGTCGAGGGGAAGCACTGAAGCTTTCTTT. Translation gives CAISESRGSTEAFF.

The genes are TRBV7-2 and TRBJ2-3, with 8 bases matching TRBD2. The germline V gene encodes CDR1 SGHTA and CDR2 FQGNSA. The CDR3 sequence is 15 residues long. Trimming removed 3 bases from V and 9 bases from J; junction bases left unmatched: 11. This chain's CDR3 is CASSFSGDVQQTQYF. DNA for the CDR3: TGTGCCAGCAGCTTTAGCGGGGACGTTCAGCAAACGCAGTATTTT.

V gene TRBV5-1 combines with J gene TRBJ2-7; D is ambiguous. Germline CDR1 SGHRS, CDR2 YFSETQ. V was shortened by 1 base and J by 5 bases, with 10 bases between the two germline ends. The CDR3 consists of 13 residues. CDR3 region: CASSLPGGHEQYF. The DNA of the CDR3 is TGCGCCAGCAGCTTGCCCGGTGGGCACGAGCAGTACTTC.

CDR3 DNA sequence: TGTGCCAGCAGCTTGGAAACGGGGTCCGGGGCTTTCTTT. It is translated as CASSLETGSGAFF. V and J are TRBV5-6 and TRBJ1-1, with D unclear. The germline CDR1 and CDR2 sequences are SGHDT and YYEEEE. The V end lost 0 bases, the J end lost 11 bases, and 14 bases lay between the germline ends. The CDR3 is 13 residues long.

The chain employs TRBV28 and TRBJ1-5; D is possibly TRBD1 (5 bases). This CDR3 has 13 amino acids. The germline V and J ends were trimmed by 6 bases and 5 bases, with 11 bases remaining between them. In germline, CDR1 is MDHEN, CDR2 SYDVKM. CDR3 sequence: CASRGPDHQPQHF. CDR3 in DNA: TGTGCCAGCAGGGGGCCCGACCATCAGCCCCAGCATTTT.

The chain combines TRBV7-2 with TRBJ1-1; D ambiguous. In germline, CDR1 is SGHTA, CDR2 FQGNSA. Deletions cut 6 bases from V and 0 bases from J, with 8 bases between. The CDR3 loop spans 13 amino acids. The CDR3 reads CASRKDLNTEAFF. The CDR3 nucleotides are TGTGCCAGCAGGAAAGACTTGAACACTGAAGCTTTCTTT.

This chain uses TRBV5-1 with TRBJ2-5; D call uncertain. CDR1 and CDR2 (germline): SGHRS, YFSETQ. The V end lost 4 bases, the J end lost 3 bases, and 13 bases lay between the germline ends. The CDR3 runs to 14 residues. CDR3 loop: CASSPWGRKETQYF. CDR3 nucleotide sequence: TGCGCCAGCAGCCCATGGGGTAGAAAAGAGACCCAGTACTTC.

The chain recombines TRBV5-1 with TRBJ1-1, with D possibly being TRBD1 (6 bases). CDR1 SGHRS and CDR2 YFSETQ come from the germline V gene. Trimming left V 4 bases short and J 1 base short, with 14 bases between. This CDR3 spans 15 amino acids. The CDR3 spells CASSILQGQNTEAFF. The CDR3 coding sequence is TGCGCCAGCAGCATTCTCCAGGGACAGAACACTGAAGCTTTCTTT.

This clone came up a few times. Here the CDR3 DNA reads TGTGCCAGCGGAGCGGGAGAGGTCGAGCAGTACTTC. This translates into CASGAGEVEQYF. The gene calls are TRBV2 and TRBJ2-7, with 8 positions matching TRBD2. This CDR3 has 12 amino acids. Trimming cost V 8 bases and J 6 bases; bases outside gene matches: 6. Germline V gene sequence: CDR1 SNHLY, CDR2 FYNNEI.

The V and J genes are TRBV18 and TRBJ1-5; no reliable D call. CDR3 length equals 12 residues. The V end lost 0 bases, the J end lost 7 bases, and 4 bases lay between the germline ends. CDR1 is KGHSH, CDR2 LQKENI, per germline. CDR3 region: CASSPPEQPQHF. The CDR3 DNA sequence: TGTGCCAGCTCACCACCCGAGCAGCCCCAGCATTTT.

CDR3 region: CAWRGLAGVKTQYF. DNA of the CDR3: TGTGCCTGGAGAGGGCTAGCGGGAGTTAAGACCCAGTACTTC. The chain uses TRBV30 and TRBJ2-5; 10 nucleotides match TRBD2. Germline CDR1 GTSNPN, CDR2 SVGIG (reference sequence). The length of the CDR3 is 14 residues. V shed 3 bases and J 6 bases; nucleotides not matched to a gene: 7.

J is TRBJ1-2 and V is TRBV7-6; a possible D gene is TRBD1 (5 bases). The CDR3 extends over 15 amino acids. Germline V CDR1 and CDR2: SGHVS, FNYEAQ. Trimming took off 5 bases at V and 4 bases at J, with 17 bases between the two ends. Here the CDR3 DNA reads TGTGCCAGCAGCGAATTGTCGGGACTGGTCTATGGCTACACCTTC. It translates to CASSELSGLVYGYTF.

The CDR3 loop is CASSEGRSLHRPQHF. Written as DNA, the CDR3 is TGTGCCAGCAGCGAGGGCAGGTCCCTCCACCGGCCCCAGCATTTT. The rearrangement links TRBV28 to TRBJ1-5; D is unresolved. The CDR3 extends over 15 amino acids. CDR1 and CDR2 (germline): MDHEN, SYDVKM. V was cut by 6 bases and J by 9 bases, with 21 bases left in between.

The chain employs TRBV14 and TRBJ1-1; a possible D gene is TRBD1 (5 bases). The CDR3 has 15 residues. The V and J ends lost 0 bases and 5 bases respectively, with 13 bases between them. CDR1 and CDR2 from the germline V gene are SGHDN and FVKESK. This chain's CDR3 is CASSQEVEWGTEAFF. The CDR3, as DNA: TGTGCCAGCAGCCAAGAAGTGGAATGGGGGACTGAAGCTTTCTTT.

The chain uses TRBV25-1 and TRBJ1-2, with D uncertain. The CDR3 length is 14 residues. Germline V gives CDR1 MGHDK, CDR2 SYGVNS. Trimming left V 1 base short and J 2 bases short, with 8 bases between. The CDR3 DNA sequence: TGTGCCAGCAGTGAATTAGGAGAAAACTATGGCTACACCTTC. It encodes CASSELGENYGYTF.